This T cell receptor beta chain was observed in a study of T cell responses to AZD1222 COVID-19 vaccine. General study points: White British people made up most donors, females outnumbered males, and clonal diversity was possibly underestimated. Unmutated regions of variants are reportedly targeted by nearly half of spike-specific TCRs. Only after the peak T cell response were repertoires sampled.

Libraries were prepared by immunoSEQ multiplex PCR; TCRdb keeps only in-frame clonotypes and omits some of them. The table lists about 99,000 clones, 90% of them singletons. In germline, CDR1 is SGHDT, CDR2 YYEEEE. J gave up 5 bases and V 1 base, and 6 bases lay outside the gene matches. CDR3 length: 15 residues. This clone was found once. What it binds is not known. The rearrangement links TRBV5-6 to TRBJ1-5; 7 positions agree with TRBD1. Sequenced material: peripheral blood, taken on day 0 of AZD1222 vaccination. The clonotype comes from an adult in good health. As DNA, the CDR3 is TGTGCCAGCAGCTTGAGTCTCAGGGGGGATCAGCCCCAGCATTTT. Translating it yields CASSLSLRGDQPQHF.